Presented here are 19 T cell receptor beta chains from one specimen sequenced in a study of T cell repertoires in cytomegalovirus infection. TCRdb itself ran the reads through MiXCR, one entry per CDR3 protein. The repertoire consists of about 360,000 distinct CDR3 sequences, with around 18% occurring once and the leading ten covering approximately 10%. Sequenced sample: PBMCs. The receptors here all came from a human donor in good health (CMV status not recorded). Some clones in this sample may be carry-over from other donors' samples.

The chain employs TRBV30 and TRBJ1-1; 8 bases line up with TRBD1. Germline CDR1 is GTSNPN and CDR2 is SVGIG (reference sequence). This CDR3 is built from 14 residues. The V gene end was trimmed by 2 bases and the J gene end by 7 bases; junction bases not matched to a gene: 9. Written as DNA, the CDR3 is TGTGCCTGGAGTACTGGTGGGACAGGCTTTGAAGCTTTCTTT. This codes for CAWSTGGTGFEAFF. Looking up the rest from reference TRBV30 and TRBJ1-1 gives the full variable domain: SQTIHQWPATLVQPVGSPLSLECTVEGTSNPNLYWYRQAAGRGLQLLFYSVGIGQISSEVPQNLSASRPQDRQFILSSKKLLLSDSGFYLCAWSTGGTGFEAFFGQGTRLTVV.

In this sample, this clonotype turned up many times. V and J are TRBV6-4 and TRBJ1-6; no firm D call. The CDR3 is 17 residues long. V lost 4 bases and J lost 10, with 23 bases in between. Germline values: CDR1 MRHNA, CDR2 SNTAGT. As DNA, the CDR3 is TGTGCCAGCAGTGGTCAGTTATCCCCCGGCTCCTACTCACCCCTCCACTTT. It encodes CASSGQLSPGSYSPLHF.

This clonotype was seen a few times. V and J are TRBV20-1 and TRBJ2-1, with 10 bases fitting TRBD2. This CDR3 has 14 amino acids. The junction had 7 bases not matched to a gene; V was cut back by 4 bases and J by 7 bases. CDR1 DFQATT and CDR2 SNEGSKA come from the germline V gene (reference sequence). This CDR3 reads CSATSSGRGNEQFF. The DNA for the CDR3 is TGCAGTGCTACCTCCAGCGGGAGGGGGAATGAGCAGTTCTTC.

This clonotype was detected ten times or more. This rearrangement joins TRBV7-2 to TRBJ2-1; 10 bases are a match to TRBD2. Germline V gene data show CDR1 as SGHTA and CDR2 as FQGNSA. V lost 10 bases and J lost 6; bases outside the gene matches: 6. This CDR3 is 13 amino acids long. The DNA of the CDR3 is TGTGCCACGGGACTAGCGAGGGGCAATGAGCAGTTCTTC. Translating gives CATGLARGNEQFF.

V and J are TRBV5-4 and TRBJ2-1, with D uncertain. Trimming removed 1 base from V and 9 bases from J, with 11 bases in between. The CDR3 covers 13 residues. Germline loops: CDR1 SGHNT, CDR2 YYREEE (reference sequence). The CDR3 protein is CASSLHPITEQFF. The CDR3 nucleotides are TGTGCCAGCAGCTTGCATCCGATTACTGAGCAGTTCTTC.

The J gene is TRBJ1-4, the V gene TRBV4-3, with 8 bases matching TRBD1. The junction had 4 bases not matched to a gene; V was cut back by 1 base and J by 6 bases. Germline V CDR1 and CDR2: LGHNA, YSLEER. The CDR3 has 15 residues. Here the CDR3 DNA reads TGCGCCAGCAGCCAAGTCAGACAGGGGTATGAAAAACTGTTTTTT. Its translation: CASSQVRQGYEKLFF.

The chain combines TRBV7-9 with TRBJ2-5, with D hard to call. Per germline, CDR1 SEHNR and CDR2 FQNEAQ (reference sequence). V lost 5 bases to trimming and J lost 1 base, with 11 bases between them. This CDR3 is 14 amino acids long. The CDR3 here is CASSPVSSQETQYF. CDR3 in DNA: TGTGCCAGCAGCCCCGTGAGTAGCCAAGAGACCCAGTACTTC.

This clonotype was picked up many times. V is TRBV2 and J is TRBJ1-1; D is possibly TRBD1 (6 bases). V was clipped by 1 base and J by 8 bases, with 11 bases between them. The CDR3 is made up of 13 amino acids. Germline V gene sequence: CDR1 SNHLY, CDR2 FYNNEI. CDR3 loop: CASSEESGTEAFF. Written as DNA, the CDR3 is TGTGCCAGCAGTGAAGAGAGCGGGACAGAAGCTTTCTTT.

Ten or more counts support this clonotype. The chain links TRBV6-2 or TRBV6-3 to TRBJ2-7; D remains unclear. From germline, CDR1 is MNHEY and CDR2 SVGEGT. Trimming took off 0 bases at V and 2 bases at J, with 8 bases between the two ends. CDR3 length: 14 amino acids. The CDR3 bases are TGTGCCAGCAGTTACTCGAACAGCGCCTACGAGCAGTACTTC. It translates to CASSYSNSAYEQYF.

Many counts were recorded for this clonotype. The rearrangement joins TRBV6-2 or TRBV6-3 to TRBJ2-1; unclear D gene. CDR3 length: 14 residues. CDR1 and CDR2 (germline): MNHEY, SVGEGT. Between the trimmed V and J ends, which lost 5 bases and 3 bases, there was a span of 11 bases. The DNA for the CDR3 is TGTGCCAGCAGTGCCAGGATACACTACAATGAGCAGTTCTTC. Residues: CASSARIHYNEQFF.

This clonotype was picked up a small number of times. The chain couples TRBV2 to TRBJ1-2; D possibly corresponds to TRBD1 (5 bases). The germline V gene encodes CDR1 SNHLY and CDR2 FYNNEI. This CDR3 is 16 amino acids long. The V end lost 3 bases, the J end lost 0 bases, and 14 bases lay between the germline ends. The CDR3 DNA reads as TGTGCCAGCAGTGAGGGACGACTGGTGGCTAACTATGGCTACACCTTC. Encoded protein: CASSEGRLVANYGYTF.

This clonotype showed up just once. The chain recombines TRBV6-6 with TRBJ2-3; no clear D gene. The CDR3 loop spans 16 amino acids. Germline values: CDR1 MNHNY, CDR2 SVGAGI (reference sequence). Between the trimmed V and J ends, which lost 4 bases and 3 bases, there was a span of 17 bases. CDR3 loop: CASSSPPQDRTDTQYF. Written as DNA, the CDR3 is TGTGCCAGCAGTTCCCCGCCCCAAGATAGGACAGATACGCAGTATTTT.

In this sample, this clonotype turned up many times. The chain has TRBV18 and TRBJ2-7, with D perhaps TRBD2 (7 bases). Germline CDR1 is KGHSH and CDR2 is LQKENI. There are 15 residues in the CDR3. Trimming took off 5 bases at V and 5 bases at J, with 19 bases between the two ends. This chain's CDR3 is CASSITWGGKNEQYF. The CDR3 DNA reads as TGTGCCAGCTCAATCACGTGGGGGGGCAAGAACGAGCAGTACTTC.

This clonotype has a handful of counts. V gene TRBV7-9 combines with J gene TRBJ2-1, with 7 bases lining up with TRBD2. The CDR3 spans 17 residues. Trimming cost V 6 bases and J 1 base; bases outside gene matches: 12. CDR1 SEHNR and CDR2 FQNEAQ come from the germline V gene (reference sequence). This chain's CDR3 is CASSWARAGESYNEQFF. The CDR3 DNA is TGTGCCAGCAGTTGGGCCAGGGCGGGGGAATCCTACAATGAGCAGTTCTTC. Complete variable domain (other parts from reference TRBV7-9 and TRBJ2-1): DTGVSQNPRHKITKRGQNVTFRCDPISEHNRLYWYRQTLGQGPEFLTYFQNEAQLEKSRLLSDRFSAERPKGSFSTLEIQRTEQGDSAMYLCASSWARAGESYNEQFFGPGTRLTVL.

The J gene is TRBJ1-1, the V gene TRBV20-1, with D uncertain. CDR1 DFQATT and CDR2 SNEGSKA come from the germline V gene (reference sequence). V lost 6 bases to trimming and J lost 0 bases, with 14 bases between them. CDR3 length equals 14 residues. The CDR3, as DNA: TGCAGTGCCGGGAGGGAATCGATGAACACTGAAGCTTTCTTT. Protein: CSAGRESMNTEAFF.

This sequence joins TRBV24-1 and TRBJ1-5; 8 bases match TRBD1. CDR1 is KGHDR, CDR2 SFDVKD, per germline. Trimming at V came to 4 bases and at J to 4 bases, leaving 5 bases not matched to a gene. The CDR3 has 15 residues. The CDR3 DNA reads TGTGCCACCAGTGAAAGACAGGGGCCGAATCAGCCCCAGCATTTT. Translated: CATSERQGPNQPQHF.

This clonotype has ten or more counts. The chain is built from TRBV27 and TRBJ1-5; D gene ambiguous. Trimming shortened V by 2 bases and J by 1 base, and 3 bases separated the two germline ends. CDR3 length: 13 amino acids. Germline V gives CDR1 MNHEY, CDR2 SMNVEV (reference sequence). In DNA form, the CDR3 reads TGTGCCAGCAGTTTAATAAGCAATCAGCCCCAGCATTTT. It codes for CASSLISNQPQHF.

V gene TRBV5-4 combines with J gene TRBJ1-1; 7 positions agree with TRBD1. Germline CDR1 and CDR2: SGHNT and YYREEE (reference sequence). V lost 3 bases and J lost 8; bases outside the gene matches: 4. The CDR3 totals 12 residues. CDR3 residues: CASSYGQAEAFF. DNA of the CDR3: TGTGCCAGCAGCTACGGACAGGCCGAAGCTTTCTTT.

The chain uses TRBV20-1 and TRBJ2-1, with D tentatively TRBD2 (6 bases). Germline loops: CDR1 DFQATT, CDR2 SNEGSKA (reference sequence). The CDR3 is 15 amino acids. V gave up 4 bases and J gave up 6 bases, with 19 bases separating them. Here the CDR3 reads CSANPDYVPFNEQFF. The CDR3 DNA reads TGCAGTGCTAACCCGGACTATGTTCCCTTCAATGAGCAGTTCTTC.